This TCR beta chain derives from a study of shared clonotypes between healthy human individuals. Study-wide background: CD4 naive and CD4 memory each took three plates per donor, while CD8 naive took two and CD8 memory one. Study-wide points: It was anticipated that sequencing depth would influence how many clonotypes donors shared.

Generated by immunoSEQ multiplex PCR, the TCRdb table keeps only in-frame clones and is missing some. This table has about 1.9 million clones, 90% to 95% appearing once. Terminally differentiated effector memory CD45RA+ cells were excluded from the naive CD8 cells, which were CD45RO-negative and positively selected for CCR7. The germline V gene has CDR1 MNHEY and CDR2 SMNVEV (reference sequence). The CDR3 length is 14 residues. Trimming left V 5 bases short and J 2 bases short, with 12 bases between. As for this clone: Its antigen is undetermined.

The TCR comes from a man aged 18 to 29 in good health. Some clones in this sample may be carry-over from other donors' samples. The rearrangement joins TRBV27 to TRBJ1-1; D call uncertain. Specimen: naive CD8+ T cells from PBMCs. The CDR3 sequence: CASSSLPPNTEAFF. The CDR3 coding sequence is TGTGCCAGCAGTAGCCTCCCCCCCAACACTGAAGCTTTCTTT.